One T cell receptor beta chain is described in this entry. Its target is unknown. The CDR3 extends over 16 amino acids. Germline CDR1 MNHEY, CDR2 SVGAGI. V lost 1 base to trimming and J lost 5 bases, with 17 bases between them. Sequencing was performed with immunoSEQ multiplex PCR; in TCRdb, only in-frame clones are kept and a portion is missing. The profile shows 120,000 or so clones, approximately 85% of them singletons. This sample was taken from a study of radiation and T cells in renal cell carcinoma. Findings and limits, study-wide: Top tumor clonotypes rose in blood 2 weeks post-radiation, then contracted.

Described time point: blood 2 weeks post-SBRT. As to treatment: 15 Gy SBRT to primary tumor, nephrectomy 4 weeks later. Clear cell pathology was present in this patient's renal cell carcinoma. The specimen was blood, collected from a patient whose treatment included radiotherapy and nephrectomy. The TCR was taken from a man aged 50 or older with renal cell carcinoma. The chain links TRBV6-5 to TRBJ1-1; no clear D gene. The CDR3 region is CASSYLSQGGETEAFF. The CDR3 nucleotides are TGTGCCAGCAGTTACTTAAGTCAAGGCGGAGAAACTGAAGCTTTCTTT.